These T cell receptor beta chains were read from a single sample in a study of T-cell reconstitution after alpha-beta-depleted transplantation in children. In TCRdb, the PCR reads were re-called with MiXCR into one record per CDR3 protein. The sample has under 750,000 distinct CDR3 sequences; roughly 23% are singletons. The specimen was PBMCs, mostly from graft donor cells, collected 360 days after TCRalphabeta/CD19-depleted stem cell transplant. The source of these receptors is a boy under two years old who had a stem cell transplant for acute myeloid leukemia, so the T cells may come from the graft donor. Both conserved end residues are part of each CDR3. D genes are given only for firm matches. For some rows the clone size is stated as once, few or many, or as a class when expanded; others skip it.

abundance	d_gene	v_gene	j_gene	CDR3nt	CDR3aa
NA	TRBD1	TRBV20-1	TRBJ1-4	TGCAGTGCTAGAGTAAACAGGGGGAGTAGAAGGGAAAAACTGTTTTTT	CSARVNRGSRREKLFF
NA	NA	TRBV7-2	TRBJ2-1	TGTGCCAGCAGCTTTACTAGAGGCAATGAGCAGTTCTTC	CASSFTRGNEQFF
many	TRBD2	TRBV20-1	TRBJ2-3	TGCAGTACCGGGACTAGCGGGGGAGGACGCACAGATACGCAGTATTTT	CSTGTSGGGRTDTQYF
many	NA	TRBV21-1	TRBJ2-3	TGTGCCAGCAGCAGGACGGGGCTTAGCACAGATACGCAGTATTTT	CASSRTGLSTDTQYF
NA	NA	TRBV3-1	TRBJ1-1	TGTGCCAGCAGCCAAATGCCCAGGGCGCCATCGGCGGACACTGAAGCTTTCTTT	CASSQMPRAPSADTEAFF
many	TRBD1	TRBV12-3/TRBV12-4	TRBJ2-1	TGTGCCAGCACCGGGACAGACTACAATGAGCAGTTCTTC	CASTGTDYNEQFF
many	NA	TRBV20-1	TRBJ2-5	TGCAGTGCCAGGACCCCTACCCCCAAAGAGACCCAGTACTTC	CSARTPTPKETQYF
NA	NA	TRBV24-1	TRBJ2-2	TGTGCCACCAGTGGAGGGGTAACCGGGGAGCTGTTTTTT	CATSGGVTGELFF
few	TRBD2	TRBV12-3/TRBV12-4	TRBJ2-1	TGTGCCAGCACAACTAGCGGGGGAATCAATGAGCAGTTCTTC	CASTTSGGINEQFF
NA	TRBD1	TRBV7-9	TRBJ1-1	TGTGCCAGCTTTCCGACAGGGAATAGGGCTTTCTTT	CASFPTGNRAFF
many	NA	TRBV2	TRBJ1-4	TGTGCCAGCAGCGAATTAAGGGGTGCCCGGGAAAAACTGTTTTTT	CASSELRGAREKLFF
few	NA	TRBV6-1	TRBJ2-4	TGTGCCAGCAGTGACCGGGCGCGTCGCAGGGAGGACATTCAGTACTTC	CASSDRARRREDIQYF
many	NA	TRBV7-2	TRBJ1-2	TGTGCCAGCAGCTACAAGTTGGACAGTAACTATGGCTACACCTTC	CASSYKLDSNYGYTF
few	NA	TRBV29-1	TRBJ1-2	TGCAGCGTTGCGTACGGGACATTCGGCTACACCTTC	CSVAYGTFGYTF
NA	NA	TRBV7-6	TRBJ1-5	TGTGCCAACAGCTTAGCGCCCACAGGTCATAGCAATCAGCCCCAGCATTTT	CANSLAPTGHSNQPQHF
NA	NA	TRBV2	TRBJ2-1	TGTGCCAGCAGTGAAGCGGCAGGGACCTTCAATGAGCAGTTCTTC	CASSEAAGTFNEQFF
many	TRBD2	TRBV20-1	TRBJ2-5	TGCAGTGCTTCCGGGACTAGCGGGGAGGTACAAGAGACCCAGTACTTC	CSASGTSGEVQETQYF
many	NA	TRBV5-6	TRBJ2-1	TGTGCCAGCAGCTTGGGGGACAATGAGCAGTTCTTC	CASSLGDNEQFF
NA	NA	TRBV20-1	TRBJ2-1	TGCAGTGTCCTAGGGGCCGGAATTTATAATGAGCAGTTCTTC	CSVLGAGIYNEQFF
many	TRBD1	TRBV6-5	TRBJ1-6	TGTGCCAGCAGGTTCCCAGGGGGTAGAGATAATTCACCCCTCCACTTT	CASRFPGGRDNSPLHF
NA	TRBD1	TRBV7-2	TRBJ1-4	TGTGCCAGCAGCTTCTCCGGGACAGGTGAAAAACTGTTTTTT	CASSFSGTGEKLFF
few	TRBD1	TRBV30	TRBJ1-1	TGTGCCTGGTCCGGGACAGGGGGCACTGAAGCTTTCTTT	CAWSGTGGTEAFF
many	NA	TRBV7-9	TRBJ2-2	TGTGCCAGCAGCTCCCATCCCTTCTTAAACACCGGGGAGCTGTTTTTT	CASSSHPFLNTGELFF
NA	NA	TRBV2	TRBJ2-2	TGTGCCAGCACGATACTCGGTGGGAACACCGGGGAGCTGTTTTTT	CASTILGGNTGELFF
NA	NA	TRBV11-2	TRBJ2-2	TGTGCCAGCAGCTTAGATCATCGCACCGGGGAGCTGTTTTTT	CASSLDHRTGELFF
many	NA	TRBV20-1	TRBJ2-1	TGCAGTGCTAGAGACGGGGGGCCCTACAATGAGCAGTTCTTC	CSARDGGPYNEQFF
few	NA	TRBV20-1	TRBJ1-2	TGCAGGAGGGGGACAACTAACTATGGCTACACCTTC	CRRGTTNYGYTF
NA	NA	TRBV7-2	TRBJ2-3	TGTGCCAGCAGCTTAACGGGCGAGGTGACTTCGCAGTATTTT	CASSLTGEVTSQYF
NA	TRBD2	TRBV27	TRBJ2-3	TGTGCCAGCAGTTTAGTTGTAGCGGGGCCTACAGATACGCAGTATTTT	CASSLVVAGPTDTQYF
many	NA	TRBV7-2	TRBJ2-7	TGTGCCAGCAGCTTTGGATCGGGGCCGCCACCTGGCGAGCAGTACTTC	CASSFGSGPPPGEQYF
NA	NA	TRBV4-3	TRBJ2-3	TGCGCCAGCAGCCAAGTGAGCCGCACAGATACGCAGTATTTT	CASSQVSRTDTQYF
few	NA	TRBV30	TRBJ2-1	TGTGCCTGGAGTGTACTTTCTGGGGGGCAGTTCTTC	CAWSVLSGGQFF
few	TRBD2	TRBV4-3	TRBJ2-3	TGCGCCAGCAGCCAAGGCGGGGGGGCAACAGATACGCAGTATTTT	CASSQGGGATDTQYF
NA	NA	TRBV12-3/TRBV12-4	TRBJ1-2	TGTGCCAGCAGTTTAAGTTGGGGGAATCGAGACTACACCTTC	CASSLSWGNRDYTF
NA	TRBD1	TRBV28	TRBJ2-3	TGTGCCAGCAGTCGGGGACAGGTTGAAGGAGCCAGCACAGATACGCAGTATTTT	CASSRGQVEGASTDTQYF
few	NA	TRBV12-3/TRBV12-4	TRBJ2-6	TGTGCCAGCACGAGGTACCGGGATCTCAATAGCTCTGGGGCCAACGTCCTGACTTTC	CASTRYRDLNSSGANVLTF
many	NA	TRBV20-1	TRBJ2-5	TGCAGTGCTAAACTAGGTCTTGGGAGCAAAGAGACCCAGTACTTC	CSAKLGLGSKETQYF
NA	NA	TRBV11-2	TRBJ2-3	TGTGCCAGCAGCTTAGTGGGGGGATCCAGAGTAGGAGATACGCAGTATTTT	CASSLVGGSRVGDTQYF
NA	NA	TRBV5-6	TRBJ1-2	TGTGCCAGCAGCTCCGGAAGTGACTATGGCTACACCTTC	CASSSGSDYGYTF
few	TRBD2	TRBV29-1	TRBJ2-2	TGCAGCGTTGGTACTAGCGGACGCACCGGGGAGCTGTTTTTT	CSVGTSGRTGELFF
few	NA	TRBV7-2	TRBJ2-7	TGTGCCAGCAGCTTAATAGGCCAGTTCTACGAGCAGTACTTC	CASSLIGQFYEQYF
many	NA	TRBV29-1	TRBJ2-3	TGCAGCGTTGACGGCGGGGGCGTCACAGATACGCAGTATTTT	CSVDGGGVTDTQYF
many	NA	TRBV20-1	TRBJ1-1	TGCAGTGCCGCGGGGGCTAGGAACACTGAAGCTTTCTTT	CSAAGARNTEAFF
many	TRBD1	TRBV29-1	TRBJ2-7	TGCAGCGTGACGTACAGGGGTAGCTACGAGCAGTACTTC	CSVTYRGSYEQYF
few	NA	TRBV7-2	TRBJ2-5	TGTGCCAGCAGCTCGCCGGGAACACAAGAGACCCAGTACTTC	CASSSPGTQETQYF
NA	NA	TRBV12-3/TRBV12-4	TRBJ2-5	TGTGCCAGCAGTGCCCCCGGGGAAGAGACCCAGTACTTC	CASSAPGEETQYF
many	TRBD2	TRBV4-1	TRBJ2-1	TGCGCCAGCAGCCGGGGCGGGGGGGCCAGCAATGAGCAGTTCTTC	CASSRGGGASNEQFF
few	NA	TRBV29-1	TRBJ1-1	TGCAGCGTTGAGGCGGACACGAACACTGAAGCTTTCTTT	CSVEADTNTEAFF
few	TRBD1	TRBV5-6	TRBJ2-7	TGTGCCAGCAGCTTCCCGGGACAGGCCTCCTACGAGCAGTACTTC	CASSFPGQASYEQYF
once	NA	TRBV6-1	TRBJ2-6	TGTGCCAGCAGCTTTAGAGCCACCTCTGGGGCCAACGTCCTGACTTTC	CASSFRATSGANVLTF
few	NA	TRBV20-1	TRBJ2-2	TGCAGTGCTAGAGATTCCAGGGGCCCCGGGGAGCTGTTTTTT	CSARDSRGPGELFF
many	NA	TRBV15	TRBJ1-1	TGTGCCACCAGCAGAGAACCGAGCAACACTGAAGCTTTCTTT	CATSREPSNTEAFF
NA	NA	TRBV12-3/TRBV12-4	TRBJ2-5	TGTGCCAGCAGTCGGACAGTCAGCCAAGAGACCCAGTACTTC	CASSRTVSQETQYF
many	TRBD2	TRBV7-2	TRBJ2-7	TGTGCCAGCAGCTTAGTTCCGACTAGCGGTACACCATACGAGCAGTACTTC	CASSLVPTSGTPYEQYF
many	NA	TRBV29-1	TRBJ2-7	TGCAGCGTTGAGGACGCCTACGAGCAGTACTTC	CSVEDAYEQYF
many	NA	TRBV10-3	TRBJ2-7	TGTGCCATCAGTGAGGGAGGGACAGCCTCCTACGAGCAGTACTTC	CAISEGGTASYEQYF
many	NA	TRBV6-2/TRBV6-3	TRBJ1-1	TGTGCCAGCAGTTACGCCACCCCAGGTCATGAAGCTTTCTTT	CASSYATPGHEAFF
NA	TRBD1	TRBV20-1	TRBJ2-4	TGCAGTGCCTCACAGGGGGGACGGTTAGCCAAAAACATTCAGTACTTC	CSASQGGRLAKNIQYF
few	NA	TRBV7-2	TRBJ2-7	TGTGCCAGCAGCCCAGAGTTCTTGGAAAACTACGAGCAGTACTTC	CASSPEFLENYEQYF
many	NA	TRBV12-3/TRBV12-4	TRBJ2-7	TGTGCCAGCAGTTTAGTTCTTTACCAGCAGTACTTC	CASSLVLYQQYF